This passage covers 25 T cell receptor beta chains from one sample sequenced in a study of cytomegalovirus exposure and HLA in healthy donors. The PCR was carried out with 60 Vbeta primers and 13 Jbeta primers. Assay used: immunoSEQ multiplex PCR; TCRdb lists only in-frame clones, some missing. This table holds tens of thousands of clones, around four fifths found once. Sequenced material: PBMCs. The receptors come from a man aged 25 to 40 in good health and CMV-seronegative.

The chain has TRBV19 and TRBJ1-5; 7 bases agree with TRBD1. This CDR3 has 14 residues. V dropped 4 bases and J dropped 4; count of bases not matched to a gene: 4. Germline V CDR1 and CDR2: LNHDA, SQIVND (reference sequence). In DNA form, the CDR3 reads TGTGCCAGTAGTAAGGGGACAGCTAATCAGCCCCAGCATTTT. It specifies CASSKGTANQPQHF.

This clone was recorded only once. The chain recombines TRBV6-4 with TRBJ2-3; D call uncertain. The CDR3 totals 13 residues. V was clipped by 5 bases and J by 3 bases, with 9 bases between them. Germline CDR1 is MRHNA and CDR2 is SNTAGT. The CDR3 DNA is TGTGCCAGCAGTACGAGTACGACAGATACGCAGTATTTT. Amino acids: CASSTSTTDTQYF.

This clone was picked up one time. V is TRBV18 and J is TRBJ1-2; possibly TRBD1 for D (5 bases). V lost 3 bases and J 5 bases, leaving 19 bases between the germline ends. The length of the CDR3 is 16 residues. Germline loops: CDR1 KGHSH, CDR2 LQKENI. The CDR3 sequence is CASSPSPGQGGYGYTF. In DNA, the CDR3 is TGTGCCAGCTCACCTTCCCCCGGGCAGGGCGGTTATGGCTACACCTTC.

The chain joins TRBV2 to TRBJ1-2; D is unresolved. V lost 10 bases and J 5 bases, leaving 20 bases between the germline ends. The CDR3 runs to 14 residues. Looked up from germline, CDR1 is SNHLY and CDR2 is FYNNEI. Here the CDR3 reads CATVEEGSWYGYTF. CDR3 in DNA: TGTGCCACCGTGGAAGAGGGTTCTTGGTATGGCTACACCTTC. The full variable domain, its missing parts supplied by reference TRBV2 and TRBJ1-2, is EPEVTQTPSHQVTQMGQEVILRCVPISNHLYFYWYRQILGQKVEFLVSFYNNEISEKSEIFDDQFSVERPDGSNFTLKIRSTKLEDSAMYFCATVEEGSWYGYTFGSGTRLTVV.

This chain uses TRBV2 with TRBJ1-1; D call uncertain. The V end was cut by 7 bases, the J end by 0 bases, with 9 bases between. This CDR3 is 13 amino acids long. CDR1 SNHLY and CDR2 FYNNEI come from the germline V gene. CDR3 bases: TGTGCCAGCACGTCGGGGTTGAACACTGAAGCTTTCTTT. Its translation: CASTSGLNTEAFF.

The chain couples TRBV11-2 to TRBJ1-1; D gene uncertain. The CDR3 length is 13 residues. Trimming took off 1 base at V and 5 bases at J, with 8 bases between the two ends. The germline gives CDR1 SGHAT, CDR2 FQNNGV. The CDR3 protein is CASSLAPGTEAFF. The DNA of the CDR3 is TGTGCCAGCAGCTTAGCCCCGGGAACTGAAGCTTTCTTT.

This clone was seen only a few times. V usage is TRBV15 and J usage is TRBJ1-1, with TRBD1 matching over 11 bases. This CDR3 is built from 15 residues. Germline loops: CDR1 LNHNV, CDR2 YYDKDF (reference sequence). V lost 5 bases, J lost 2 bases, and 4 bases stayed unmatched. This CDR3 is CATSQDRGRNTEAFF. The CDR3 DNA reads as TGTGCCACCAGCCAGGACAGGGGGCGAAACACTGAAGCTTTCTTT.

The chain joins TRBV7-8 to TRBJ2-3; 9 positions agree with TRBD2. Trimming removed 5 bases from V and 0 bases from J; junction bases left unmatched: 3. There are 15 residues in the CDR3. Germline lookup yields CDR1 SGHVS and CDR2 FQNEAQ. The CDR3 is CASSTGLASTDTQYF. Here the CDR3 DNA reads TGTGCCAGCAGCACGGGACTAGCTAGCACAGATACGCAGTATTTT.

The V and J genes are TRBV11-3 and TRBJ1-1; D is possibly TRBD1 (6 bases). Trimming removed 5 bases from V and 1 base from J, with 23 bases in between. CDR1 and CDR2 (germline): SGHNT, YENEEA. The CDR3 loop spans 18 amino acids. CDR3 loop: CASSQLTHPGQSNTEAFF. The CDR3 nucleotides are TGTGCCAGCAGCCAATTAACGCACCCGGGACAATCGAACACTGAAGCTTTCTTT.

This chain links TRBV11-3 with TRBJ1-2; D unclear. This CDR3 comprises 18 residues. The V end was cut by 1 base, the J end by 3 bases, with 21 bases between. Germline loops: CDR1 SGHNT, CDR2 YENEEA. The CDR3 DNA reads TGTGCCAGCAGCTTAGCAAAGGGTGGGAGGCTGCTGGACTATGGCTACACCTTC. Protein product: CASSLAKGGRLLDYGYTF.

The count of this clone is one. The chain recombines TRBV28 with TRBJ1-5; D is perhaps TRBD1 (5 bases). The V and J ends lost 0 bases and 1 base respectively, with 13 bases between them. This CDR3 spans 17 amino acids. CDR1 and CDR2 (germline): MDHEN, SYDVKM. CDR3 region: CASSLWGGLGSNQPQHF. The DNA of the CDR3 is TGTGCCAGCAGTTTATGGGGGGGATTGGGAAGCAATCAGCCCCAGCATTTT.

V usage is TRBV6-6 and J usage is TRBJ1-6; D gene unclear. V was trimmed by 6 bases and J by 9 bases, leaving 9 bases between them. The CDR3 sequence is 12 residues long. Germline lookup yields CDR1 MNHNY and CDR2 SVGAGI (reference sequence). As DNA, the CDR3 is TGTGCCAGCAGCCCGGACTCTTCACCCCTCCACTTT. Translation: CASSPDSSPLHF.

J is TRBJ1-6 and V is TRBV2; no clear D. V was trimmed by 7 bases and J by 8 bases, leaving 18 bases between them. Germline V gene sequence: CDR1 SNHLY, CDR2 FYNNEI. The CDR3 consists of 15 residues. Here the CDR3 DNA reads TGTGCCAGCATGTGGGAGACAATTCAACATTCACCCCTCCACTTT. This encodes CASMWETIQHSPLHF.

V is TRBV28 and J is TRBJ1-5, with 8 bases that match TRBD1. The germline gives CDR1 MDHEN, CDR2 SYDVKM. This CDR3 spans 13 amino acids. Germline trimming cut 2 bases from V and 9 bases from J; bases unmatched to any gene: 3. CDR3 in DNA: TGTGCCAGCAGTTTAGACAGGGGATGGCCCCAGCATTTT. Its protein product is CASSLDRGWPQHF.

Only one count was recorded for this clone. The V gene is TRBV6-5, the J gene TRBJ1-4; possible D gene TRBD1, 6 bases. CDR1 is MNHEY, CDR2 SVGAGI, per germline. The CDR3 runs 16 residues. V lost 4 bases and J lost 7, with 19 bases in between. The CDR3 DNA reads TGTGCCAGCAGTTGGCTCCGAAGCGGGGGCCCTGAAAAACTGTTTTTT. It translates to CASSWLRSGGPEKLFF.

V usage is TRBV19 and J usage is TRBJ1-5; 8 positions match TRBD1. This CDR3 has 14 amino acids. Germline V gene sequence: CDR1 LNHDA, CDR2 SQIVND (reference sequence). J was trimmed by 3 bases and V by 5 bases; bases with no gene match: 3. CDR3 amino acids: CASSLDRANQPQHF. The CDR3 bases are TGTGCCAGTAGTCTGGACAGGGCCAATCAGCCCCAGCATTTT.

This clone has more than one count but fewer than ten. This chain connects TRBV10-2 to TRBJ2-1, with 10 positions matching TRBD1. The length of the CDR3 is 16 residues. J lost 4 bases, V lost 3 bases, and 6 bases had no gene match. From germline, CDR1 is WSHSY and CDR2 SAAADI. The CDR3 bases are TGCGCCAGCAGTGATGCGACAGGGGGCCTATACAATGAGCAGTTCTTC. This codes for CASSDATGGLYNEQFF.

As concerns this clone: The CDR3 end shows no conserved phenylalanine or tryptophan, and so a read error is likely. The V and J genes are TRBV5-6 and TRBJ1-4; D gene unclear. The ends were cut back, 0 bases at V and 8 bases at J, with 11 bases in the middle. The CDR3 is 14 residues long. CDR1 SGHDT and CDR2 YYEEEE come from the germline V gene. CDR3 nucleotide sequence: TGTGCCAGCAGCTTGGCGGGAGATTACGAAAAACTGTTTGTT. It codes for CASSLAGDYEKLFV.

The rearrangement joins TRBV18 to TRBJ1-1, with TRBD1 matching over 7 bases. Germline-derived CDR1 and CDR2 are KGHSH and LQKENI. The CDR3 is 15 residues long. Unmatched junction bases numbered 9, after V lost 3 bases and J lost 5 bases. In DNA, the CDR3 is TGTGCCAGCTCACCGCTACAGGGGTCAGGTACTGAAGCTTTCTTT. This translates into CASSPLQGSGTEAFF.

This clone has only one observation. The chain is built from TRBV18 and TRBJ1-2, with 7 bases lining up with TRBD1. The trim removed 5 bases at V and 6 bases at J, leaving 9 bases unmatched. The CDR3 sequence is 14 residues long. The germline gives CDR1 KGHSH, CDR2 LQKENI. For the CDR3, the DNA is TGTGCCAGCTCAAACAGACAGGGATGGAATGGCTACACCTTC. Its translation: CASSNRQGWNGYTF.

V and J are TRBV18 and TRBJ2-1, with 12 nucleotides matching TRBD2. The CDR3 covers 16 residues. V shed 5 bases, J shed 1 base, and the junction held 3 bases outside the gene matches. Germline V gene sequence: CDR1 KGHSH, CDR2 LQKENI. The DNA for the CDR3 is TGTGCCAGCTCAGGAGGACTAGCGGGGTCCTACAATGAGCAGTTCTTC. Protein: CASSGGLAGSYNEQFF.

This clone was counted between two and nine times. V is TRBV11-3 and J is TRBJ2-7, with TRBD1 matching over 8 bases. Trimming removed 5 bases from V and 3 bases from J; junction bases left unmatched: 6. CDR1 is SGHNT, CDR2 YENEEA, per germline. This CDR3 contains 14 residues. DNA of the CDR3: TGTGCCAGCAGCACAGGACAGGGCTACTACGAGCAGTACTTC. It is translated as CASSTGQGYYEQYF.

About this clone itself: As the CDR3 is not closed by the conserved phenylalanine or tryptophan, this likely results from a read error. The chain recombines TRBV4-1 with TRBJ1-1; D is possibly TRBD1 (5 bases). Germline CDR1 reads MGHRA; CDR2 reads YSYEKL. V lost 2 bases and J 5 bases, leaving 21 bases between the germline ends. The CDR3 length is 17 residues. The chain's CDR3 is CASSQFTRGRGGTEAFL. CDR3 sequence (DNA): TGCGCCAGCAGCCAATTCACAAGGGGTCGGGGAGGTACTGAAGCTTTCCTT.

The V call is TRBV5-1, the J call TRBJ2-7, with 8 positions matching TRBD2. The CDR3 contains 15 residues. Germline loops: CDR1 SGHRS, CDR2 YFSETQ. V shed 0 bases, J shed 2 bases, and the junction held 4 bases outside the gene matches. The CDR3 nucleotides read TGCGCCAGCAGCTTGGGACTAGCGAACACCTACGAGCAGTACTTC. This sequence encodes CASSLGLANTYEQYF.

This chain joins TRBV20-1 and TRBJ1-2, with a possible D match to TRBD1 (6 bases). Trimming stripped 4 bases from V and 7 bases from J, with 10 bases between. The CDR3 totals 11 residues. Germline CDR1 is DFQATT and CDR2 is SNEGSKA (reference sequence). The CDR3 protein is CSAIGGSGYTF. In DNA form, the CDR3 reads TGCAGTGCTATAGGGGGATCTGGCTACACCTTC.